This T cell receptor beta chain was identified during a study of blood T cell repertoires in COVID-19 (dated by TCRdb to the early 2020s). Notes on the research overall: Collaborator samples came from the United States, Italy and Spain and covered acute and convalescent phases of COVID-19. The prospective study material was composed of cDNA or gDNA derived from T cells, B-cell-depleted T cells, or PBMCs. The dataset comprised deeply sampled blood TCRbeta repertoires from subjects exposed to, actively infected with, or recovered from COVID-19. The repertoires were released in a freely available public database intended as a resource for research on the immune response to SARS-CoV-2. The samples were drawn from two sources: the first 160 participants of the ongoing ImmuneRACE study, and fewer than 1,500 subjects contributed by 6 global collaborators. The sample metadata nearly always contained a de-identified subject ID, COVID-19 status, age in years and sex. Where available, HLA class I and class II types were taken from metadata supplied by the sample provider and were not determined by assay-based typing. Overall results and qualifications from the work: The quantity of clinical and demographic metadata differed by source and by participant and was supplied without curation.

The CDR3 spans 20 residues, from the cysteine through the phenylalanine. Kept here is only the CDR3 DNA, which spans 60 bases and is read in frame from base 1. CDR1 and CDR2 were assigned from the germline V gene as SGHNT and YENEEA. For this chain, trimming is 1 base at the V end and 4 bases at the J end, and the number of junction bases without a gene match is 14. Enrolling through a virtual design, the prospective study's participants ranged in age from roughly 18 to 89 years and lived across 24 United States geographic areas. In the prospective study, participants were assigned to cohorts based on the clinical history participants reported in a screening survey and a study questionnaire. Recovered participants in ImmuneRACE Cohort 3 were defined as having two consecutive negative NP/OP PCR tests, clearance from a healthcare professional, or resolution of symptoms. Mobile phlebotomists in the prospective study collected whole blood, serum and a nasopharyngeal or oropharyngeal swab from every participant. Participants in the prospective study had the option to provide additional blood draws and questionnaires over a roughly 2-month period. Before DNA extraction, prospective study blood samples were shipped either frozen or at room temperature.

TCRbeta CDR3 regions were amplified from genomic DNA using the immunoSEQ Assay, a bias-controlled multiplex PCR. For the original study's pipeline: Within the assay, amplification of reference gene primers was used to estimate how many nucleated cells each sample contained. To quantify the absolute abundance of each unique TCRbeta CDR3 rearrangement, sequence reads were collapsed and filtered. For each sample, productive Simpson clonality was calculated as the square root of Simpson's diversity index across productive rearrangements. TCRdb's version of the immuneACCESS table is confined to in-frame rearrangements and falls short of the full clone set. An unresolved V gene accounts for under half of the shortfall where checked; the remainder is of unknown origin. That table furnishes V, J and clone size, whereas the DNA furnished D and trimming. For this sample the table gives about 150,000 clones, of which 87% were detected only once. 7% to 7.5% of the sample rests with the top ten.

A word on this clone: Its antigen is currently not known. No per-base quality is available; no much larger clone lies one base away.

Recombination linked TRBV11-3 to TRBJ2-1, with 12 junctional bases fitting TRBD2. The clonotype comes from a woman aged 50 to 65 who had recovered from COVID-19. Source material: PBMCs or T cells enriched from blood (not recorded which). The DNA sequence is as follows: TGTGCCAGCAGCTTAGGGCTACTAGCGGGAGGTGGCATGAGGTACAATGAGCAGTTCTTC. It is translated as CASSLGLLAGGGMRYNEQFF.